This T cell receptor beta chain was captured in a study of neurological immune-mediated disorders. The study, taken as a whole, reports: No link was found between any clinical or MRI feature and the multiple sclerosis repertoire cluster. The study found no CDR3 amino acid sequences shared by expanded clones across subjects, suggesting private repertoires in all groups.

The authors made cDNA by 5'RACE with 10-nucleotide random UMIs. TCRdb used MiXCR to reprocess the 5' RACE reads, holding one entry per CDR3 protein. In the table there are about 46,000 distinct CDR3 sequences, around 3.3% of which are singletons. Germline CDR1 and CDR2: SGHVS and FNYEAQ. Trimming took off 0 bases at V and 0 bases at J, with 20 bases between the two ends. The CDR3 is made up of 19 amino acids. This clonotype showed up many times. The antigen remains unidentified. This clonotype originated in a woman aged 50 to 65 with multiple sclerosis. This chain uses TRBV7-6 with TRBJ1-1; D is ambiguous. Source material: PBMCs. CDR3 sequence: CASSLARVWRKSMNTEAFF. DNA for the CDR3: TGTGCCAGCAGCTTAGCGCGGGTTTGGCGGAAAAGCATGAACACTGAAGCTTTCTTT. The full variable domain, completed using reference TRBV7-6 and TRBJ1-1, is GAGVSQSPRYKVTKRGQDVALRCDPISGHVSLYWYRQALGQGPEFLTYFNYEAQQDKSGLPNDRFSAERPEGSISTLTIQRTEQRDSAMYRCASSLARVWRKSMNTEAFFGQGTRLTVV.